This entry concerns a single T cell receptor beta chain. Only in-frame clones appear in the TCRdb table, and some are missing; sequencing was by immunoSEQ multiplex PCR. There are about 89,000 clones in the sample; about 83% occur only once, and roughly 45% lies in the top ten. This specimen belongs to a study of blood T cell repertoires in COVID-19. Study-wide background: T cells, B-cell-depleted T cells, or PBMCs provided the cDNA or gDNA that served as material.

V lost 2 bases and J 0 bases, leaving 3 bases between the germline ends. Germline CDR1 reads KGHDR; CDR2 reads SFDVKD. The CDR3 has 13 amino acids. This sequence was found in a human donor in a cohort sampled during active COVID-19. The sequenced sample was peripheral blood. The V and J genes are TRBV24-1 and TRBJ2-5; the D is unclear. The CDR3 sequence: CATSDSYQETQYF. DNA of the CDR3: TGTGCCACCAGTGATTCGTACCAAGAGACCCAGTACTTC.